This T cell receptor beta chain stems from a study of spatial heterogeneity in lung cancer. The V end lost 0 bases, the J end lost 2 bases, and 13 bases lay between the germline ends. Germline V lookup: CDR1 MGHRA, CDR2 YSYEKL. The CDR3 runs 16 residues. Time point meaning: sample taken at primary tumor resection. Whole RNA, isolated from tumor, nontumor lung or frozen PBMC, was sequenced without prior sorting. TCRdb recomputed calls from the 5' RACE reads with MiXCR, one row per CDR3 protein. The sample holds roughly 91,000 distinct CDR3 sequences, more than 15% seen once. The chain joins TRBV4-1 to TRBJ2-5; the D gene could be TRBD1 or TRBD2 (6 bases each). The receptor was derived from a male donor with early-stage non-small cell lung cancer. The sample consisted of PBMCs, taken at surgery. The CDR3 coding sequence is TGCGCCAGCAGCCAAGATCCGCCGGGGGCGCAAGAGACCCAGTACTTC. As protein: CASSQDPPGAQETQYF.